This T cell receptor beta chain was recovered during a study of cytomegalovirus exposure and HLA in healthy donors. This clone was recorded once. Both 60 Vbeta primers and 13 Jbeta primers went into the PCR. Clones were read by immunoSEQ multiplex PCR, and TCRdb kept only the in-frame ones, dropping some. This sample carries some 90,000 clones, more than 65% of them seen once, and the ten largest clones take about 9.4%. The CDR3 loop spans 13 amino acids. V was clipped by 4 bases and J by 9 bases, with 13 bases between them. Germline V CDR1 and CDR2: SGHTA, FQGNSA. The receptor's source is a human donor in good health. The sample taken for sequencing was PBMCs. The chain couples TRBV7-2 to TRBJ1-5, with D perhaps TRBD1 (5 bases). DNA of the CDR3: TGTGCCAGCAGCTCCAGGGTCTTGGGGCCCCAGCATTTT. Protein: CASSSRVLGPQHF.